These 14 T cell receptor beta chains were all obtained from the same sample, sequenced in a study of blood T cell repertoires in COVID-19. TCRdb keeps only in-frame clones here, not all; method: immunoSEQ multiplex PCR. The data contain tens of thousands of clones, around 81% of them singletons. Sequenced material: peripheral blood. These receptors originate from a man aged 65 to 85 with acute or convalescent COVID-19.

V is TRBV7-6 and J is TRBJ2-7, with 11 bases identical to TRBD1. This CDR3 spans 15 amino acids. Germline CDR1 SGHVS, CDR2 FNYEAQ. V trimming: 0 bases; J trimming: 3 bases; junction bases outside the gene matches: 1. The CDR3 region has the DNA TGTGCCAGCAGCTTAGCTGGGACAGGGGGCTACGAGCAGTACTTC. Protein: CASSLAGTGGYEQYF.

The chain has TRBV2 and TRBJ1-2; TRBD1 matches at 10 bases. Germline values: CDR1 SNHLY, CDR2 FYNNEI. With V trimmed by 6 bases and J by 7 bases, 2 bases remained unmatched. The CDR3 runs to 12 residues. CDR3 loop: CASRDRGGGYTF. CDR3 nucleotide sequence: TGTGCCAGCAGGGACAGGGGGGGTGGCTACACCTTC.

The CDR3 DNA sequence: TGCGCCAGCAGCCCCCGGGACAGGGATACTAATCAGCCCCAGCATTTT. It specifies CASSPRDRDTNQPQHF. This chain links TRBV5-1 with TRBJ1-5; 9 bases fit TRBD1. In germline, CDR1 is SGHRS, CDR2 YFSETQ. V trimming: 4 bases; J trimming: 4 bases; junction bases outside the gene matches: 9. The CDR3 contains 16 residues.

The V and J genes are TRBV19 and TRBJ1-3; a possible D gene is TRBD1 (6 bases). The CDR3 consists of 16 residues. Germline-derived CDR1 and CDR2 are LNHDA and SQIVND (reference sequence). The CDR3 DNA reads TGTGCAAGCTCGCGGGGGCTCCCGGATTCTGGAAACACCATATATTTT. Amino acid sequence: CASSRGLPDSGNTIYF.

The chain joins TRBV6-5 to TRBJ1-6; D remains ambiguous. With 0 bases removed from V and 2 bases from J, the gap between germline ends came to 8 bases. CDR1 is MNHEY, CDR2 SVGAGI, per germline. The CDR3 consists of 16 residues. CDR3 sequence: CASSYSADPYNSPLHF. The CDR3 region has the DNA TGTGCCAGCAGTTACTCGGCCGATCCCTATAATTCACCCCTCCACTTT.

The chain is built from TRBV10-3 and TRBJ1-1; D gene unclear. The V gene lost 3 bases and the J gene lost 1 base, with 9 bases spanning the gap. The CDR3 has 14 residues. Germline CDR1 ENHRY, CDR2 SYGVKD. The CDR3 region is CAISDAGRNTEAFF. CDR3 sequence (DNA): TGTGCCATCAGTGATGCAGGTAGGAACACTGAAGCTTTCTTT.

The rearrangement joins TRBV3-1 (or the pseudogene TRBV3-2) to TRBJ2-7; 10 bases match TRBD2. J gave up 5 bases and V 2 bases, and 3 bases lay outside the gene matches. This CDR3 contains 14 residues. Germline CDR1 reads LGHDT; CDR2 reads YNNKEL (reference sequence). The CDR3 bases are TGTGCCAGCAGCCAAACTAGCGGGATGAACGAGCAGTACTTC. Its translation is CASSQTSGMNEQYF.

The chain uses TRBV2 and TRBJ1-5; D is unresolved. The germline V gene encodes CDR1 SNHLY and CDR2 FYNNEI. The CDR3 extends over 15 amino acids. Trimming removed 1 base from V and 3 bases from J, with 10 bases in between. In nucleotides, the CDR3 is TGTGCCAGCAGTGAAGAGAGGGTTTTCAATCAGCCCCAGCATTTT. It yields the protein CASSEERVFNQPQHF. Full variable domain (rest looked up from reference TRBV2 and TRBJ1-5): EPEVTQTPSHQVTQMGQEVILRCVPISNHLYFYWYRQILGQKVEFLVSFYNNEISEKSEIFDDQFSVERPDGSNFTLKIRSTKLEDSAMYFCASSEERVFNQPQHFGDGTRLSIL.

The chain couples TRBV3-1 (or the pseudogene TRBV3-2) to TRBJ2-5, with 8 bases identical to TRBD1. V was pared by 1 base and J by 5 bases, with 6 bases of the junction left unmatched. Germline V gene data show CDR1 as LGHDT and CDR2 as YNNKEL (reference sequence). The length of the CDR3 is 15 residues. The CDR3 bases are TGTGCCAGCAGCCAAGGTGCGGGACAGGTGGAGACCCAGTACTTC. This translates into CASSQGAGQVETQYF.

The V call is TRBV7-3, the J call TRBJ2-5; possibly TRBD2 for D (5 bases). V lost 2 bases and J lost 4, with 14 bases in between. This CDR3 contains 15 residues. Germline CDR1 SGHTA, CDR2 FQGTGA. CDR3 bases: TGTGCCAGCAGCTTATCCCCGGGGAAAGGAGAGACCCAGTACTTC. It is translated as CASSLSPGKGETQYF.

V usage is TRBV11-2 and J usage is TRBJ2-5; D call uncertain. The V end was cut by 0 bases, the J end by 5 bases, with 10 bases between. CDR1 SGHAT and CDR2 FQNNGV come from the germline V gene. The CDR3 runs to 14 residues. CDR3 sequence (DNA): TGTGCCAGCAGCTTAGATATGTGGGCGGAGACCCAGTACTTC. Protein sequence: CASSLDMWAETQYF.

The CDR3 region is CASRAGGISPLHF. Here the CDR3 DNA reads TGTGCCAGCAGGGCAGGGGGCATTTCACCCCTCCACTTT. The rearrangement links TRBV6-5 to TRBJ1-6; 8 nucleotides line up with TRBD1. The germline V gene encodes CDR1 MNHEY and CDR2 SVGAGI. With V trimmed by 6 bases and J by 9 bases, 4 bases remained unmatched. CDR3 length: 13 residues.

This clone was detected once. The chain employs TRBV9 and TRBJ2-5, with TRBD1 identical over 7 bases. Germline-derived CDR1 and CDR2 are SGDLS and YYNGEE. Trimming removed 4 bases from V and 5 bases from J; junction bases left unmatched: 8. The CDR3 length is 14 residues. CDR3 sequence reads: CASSPTTGHETQYF. The CDR3 bases are TGTGCCAGCAGCCCCACGACAGGGCACGAGACCCAGTACTTC.

V and J are TRBV6-5 and TRBJ2-7; the match to TRBD1 covers 8 bases. Trimming took 2 bases from V and 4 from J; bases not matched to a gene: 4. The CDR3 has 14 amino acids. Germline V gene sequence: CDR1 MNHEY, CDR2 SVGAGI. The DNA of the CDR3 is TGTGCCAGCAGTTACAGCAGGGGGCAATACGAGCAGTACTTC. It yields the protein CASSYSRGQYEQYF.